This TCR beta chain was recovered during a study of blood T cell repertoires in COVID-19. Background on the study: The United States, Italy and Spain provided the acute and convalescent COVID-19 samples. The analysed material was cDNA or gDNA that came from T cells, B-cell-depleted T cells, or PBMCs.

The V segment lost 8 bases and the J segment 7 bases; nucleotides outside the gene matches: 4. The germline CDR1 and CDR2 sequences are SGHDN and FVKESK. The CDR3 is made up of 11 amino acids. Original processing notes: From reference gene primer amplification, estimates of nucleated cell counts were derived. Profiling relied on immunoSEQ multiplex PCR, and the TCRdb table lists in-frame clones only, not all of them. That table furnishes V, J and clone size, whereas the DNA furnished D and trimming. The sample holds approximately 170,000 clones, 80% to 90% seen once. The J gene is TRBJ1-2, the V gene TRBV14, with 7 bases that match TRBD1. The receptor was derived from a middle-aged man with active or convalescent COVID-19. Sequencing used peripheral blood. CDR3 sequence reads: CASGQASGYTF. DNA of the CDR3: TGTGCCAGCGGACAGGCGAGTGGCTACACCTTC.